A single sample is the source of the 16 T cell receptor beta chains below, sequenced in a study of blood T cell repertoires in COVID-19. Data came from immunoSEQ multiplex PCR; TCRdb stores just in-frame clones and leaves some out. The sample has about 160,000 clones, around nine tenths seen once. The sample consisted of peripheral blood. The receptors originated from a woman aged 70 to 79 with COVID-19, enrolled during active disease.

The rearrangement joins TRBV18 to TRBJ2-2, with unresolved D. Per the germline V gene, CDR1 is KGHSH and CDR2 is LQKENI. The CDR3 covers 14 residues. V lost 0 bases and J 2 bases, leaving 4 bases between the germline ends. The CDR3 DNA reads as TGTGCCAGCTCACCACCGACAAACACCGGGGAGCTGTTTTTT. Translating it yields CASSPPTNTGELFF.

The V gene is TRBV2, the J gene TRBJ2-7; 7 nucleotides line up with TRBD1. The CDR3 sequence is 14 residues long. Germline CDR1 reads SNHLY; CDR2 reads FYNNEI. Trimming took 8 bases from V and 0 from J; bases not matched to a gene: 7. The CDR3 DNA is TGTGCCAGCTTGAGGGGACAGAGCTCCTACGAGCAGTACTTC. Protein: CASLRGQSSYEQYF.

The chain couples TRBV29-1 to TRBJ2-1; 9 bases agree with TRBD1. J gave up 6 bases and V 6 bases, and 3 bases lay outside the gene matches. The CDR3 totals 12 residues. Germline lookup yields CDR1 SQVTM and CDR2 ANQGSEA. The CDR3: CSVATGGNEQFF. The CDR3 DNA is TGCAGCGTAGCGACAGGGGGCAATGAGCAGTTCTTC.

V is TRBV10-3 and J is TRBJ1-1; D remains ambiguous. Trimming shortened V by 8 bases and J by 2 bases, and 9 bases separated the two germline ends. The CDR3 is 12 amino acids. Germline V CDR1 and CDR2: ENHRY, SYGVKD. The chain's CDR3 is CAIGSYNTEAFF. The DNA for the CDR3 is TGTGCCATCGGCAGTTACAACACTGAAGCTTTCTTT.

This CDR3 is CAWIPQQGKYGTIYF. The CDR3, as DNA: TGTGCCTGGATTCCTCAACAGGGGAAGTATGGGACCATATATTTT. The chain joins TRBV30 to TRBJ1-3; 7 nucleotides match TRBD1. The V and J ends lost 4 bases and 10 bases, in that order; junction bases with no gene match: 16. Germline-derived CDR1 and CDR2 are GTSNPN and SVGIG (reference sequence). The CDR3 has 15 amino acids.

This chain joins TRBV5-1 and TRBJ1-6; 7 bases align to TRBD1. This CDR3 is built from 14 residues. Germline V lookup: CDR1 SGHRS, CDR2 YFSETQ. Trimming cost V 4 bases and J 6 bases; bases outside gene matches: 4. In DNA form, the CDR3 reads TGCGCCAGCAGCAGCCGGGACAGTAATTCACCCCTCCACTTT. Amino acid sequence: CASSSRDSNSPLHF. Variable domain in full (rest from reference TRBV5-1 and TRBJ1-6): KAGVTQTPRYLIKTRGQQVTLSCSPISGHRSVSWYQQTPGQGLQFLFEYFSETQRNKGNFPGRFSGRQFSNSRSEMNVSTLELGDSALYLCASSSRDSNSPLHFGNGTRLTVT.

A single count supports this clone. The genes are TRBV10-2 and TRBJ1-1, with a tentative D call TRBD1 (6 bases). The CDR3 length is 15 residues. Trimming stripped 6 bases from V and 6 bases from J, with 20 bases between. The germline V gene encodes CDR1 WSHSY and CDR2 SAAADI. This CDR3 reads CASRDQTGSWSEAFF. The DNA of the CDR3 is TGCGCCAGCAGAGACCAGACAGGTTCTTGGTCTGAAGCTTTCTTT.

A word on this clone: Other DNA sequences in this specimen translate into the identical CDR3. The chain links TRBV5-1 to TRBJ1-3; D not certain. Germline CDR1 is SGHRS and CDR2 is YFSETQ. CDR3 length: 15 amino acids. The V end lost 2 bases, the J end lost 0 bases, and 9 bases lay between the germline ends. In DNA form, the CDR3 reads TGCGCCAGCAGCTTAGCGGGGAACTCTGGAAACACCATATATTTT. This encodes CASSLAGNSGNTIYF.

The chain joins TRBV27 to TRBJ1-2; 9 bases are a match to TRBD1. Trimming removed 4 bases from V and 4 bases from J; junction bases left unmatched: 1. CDR1 and CDR2 (germline): MNHEY, SMNVEV (reference sequence). The length of the CDR3 is 13 residues. The CDR3 loop reads CASSWDRAYGYTF. In DNA, the CDR3 is TGTGCCAGCAGTTGGGACAGGGCCTATGGCTACACCTTC.

The rearrangement links TRBV18 to TRBJ2-5; possible D gene TRBD1, 5 bases. Germline V CDR1 and CDR2: KGHSH, LQKENI. Trimming left V 3 bases short and J 5 bases short, with 13 bases between. The CDR3 totals 14 residues. The CDR3 DNA reads TGTGCCAGCTCACCCGACAGAGCCGAGGAGACCCAGTACTTC. It yields the protein CASSPDRAEETQYF. The full variable domain, in which reference TRBV18 and TRBJ2-5 provide the parts outside the CDR3, is NAGVMQNPRHLVRRRGQEARLRCSPMKGHSHVYWYRQLPEEGLKFMVYLQKENIIDESGMPKERFSAEFPKEGPSILRIQQVVRGDSAAYFCASSPDRAEETQYFGPGTRLLVL.

The chain links TRBV7-9 to TRBJ1-1, with TRBD1 matching 8 bases. Trimming cost V 6 bases and J 1 base; bases outside gene matches: 4. This CDR3 spans 14 amino acids. The germline gives CDR1 SEHNR, CDR2 FQNEAQ (reference sequence). The CDR3 spells CASRDTGGNTEAFF. In DNA form, the CDR3 reads TGTGCCAGCAGGGACACAGGGGGGAACACTGAAGCTTTCTTT. The whole variable domain, remainder taken from reference TRBV7-9 and TRBJ1-1, is DTGVSQNPRHKITKRGQNVTFRCDPISEHNRLYWYRQTLGQGPEFLTYFQNEAQLEKSRLLSDRFSAERPKGSFSTLEIQRTEQGDSAMYLCASRDTGGNTEAFFGQGTRLTVV.

The chain recombines TRBV27 with TRBJ2-7, with D possibly matching TRBD1 (6 bases). Trimming stripped 2 bases from V and 4 bases from J, with 12 bases between. The CDR3 totals 14 residues. Germline lookup yields CDR1 MNHEY and CDR2 SMNVEV (reference sequence). The CDR3 is CASSLTGFLYEQYF. CDR3 DNA: TGTGCCAGCAGTTTAACAGGGTTTTTATACGAGCAGTACTTC.

This clone was counted a single time. V gene TRBV5-1 combines with J gene TRBJ1-3; TRBD1 matches at 9 bases. Germline V gene lookup returns CDR1 SGHRS and CDR2 YFSETQ. The CDR3 extends over 19 amino acids. After removal of 0 bases from V and 0 bases from J, the junction contained 10 bases not matched to a gene. For the CDR3, the DNA is TGCGCCAGCAGCTTGGTGGGATTGGGACAGGGCAGCTCTGGAAACACCATATATTTT. It is translated as CASSLVGLGQGSSGNTIYF.

The CDR3: CASSLAVRVRAYEQYF. The DNA of the CDR3 is TGCGCCAGCAGCTTGGCCGTGAGGGTTCGGGCCTACGAGCAGTACTTC. V usage is TRBV5-1 and J usage is TRBJ2-7; D is perhaps TRBD2 (5 bases). From germline, CDR1 is SGHRS and CDR2 YFSETQ. The CDR3 runs 16 residues. The V end was cut by 0 bases, the J end by 2 bases, with 15 bases between. The full variable domain, its missing parts supplied by reference TRBV5-1 and TRBJ2-7, is KAGVTQTPRYLIKTRGQQVTLSCSPISGHRSVSWYQQTPGQGLQFLFEYFSETQRNKGNFPGRFSGRQFSNSRSEMNVSTLELGDSALYLCASSLAVRVRAYEQYFGPGTRLTVT.

The chain couples TRBV7-8 to TRBJ2-5; D might be TRBD2 (7 bases). CDR3 length equals 17 residues. Trimming stripped 2 bases from V and 5 bases from J, with 21 bases between. CDR1 and CDR2 (germline): SGHVS, FQNEAQ. The CDR3 loop is CASSLLAGAGVSETQYF. The DNA for the CDR3 is TGTGCCAGCAGCTTACTTGCGGGGGCGGGTGTCTCGGAGACCCAGTACTTC.

This clone was seen more than once but under ten times. V usage is TRBV18 and J usage is TRBJ1-3, with D perhaps TRBD1 (6 bases). The CDR3 consists of 18 residues. Trimming pared 2 bases from V and 0 bases from J, leaving 17 bases between. The germline gives CDR1 KGHSH, CDR2 LQKENI. The CDR3: CASSPLDSILNSGNTIYF. The DNA for the CDR3 is TGTGCCAGCTCACCATTGGACAGCATTTTGAACTCTGGAAACACCATATATTTT.